Listed here is a single T cell receptor beta chain. Its antigen is unknown. The data derive from a study of shared clonotypes between healthy human individuals. This CDR3 comprises 14 residues. Germline CDR1 is SGHAT and CDR2 is FQDESV (reference sequence). V was shortened by 4 bases and J by 4 bases, with 12 bases between the two germline ends. Naive-designated CD8 cells lacked CD45RO, were positively enriched for CCR7, and omitted terminally differentiated effector memory CD45RA+ cells. Overall study results and limits: Shared clonotypes: roughly 4.7% naive CD4, about 3.3% naive CD8, 2.3% memory CD4, under 0.5% memory CD8.

Sequencing was at deep level. The protocol was immunoSEQ multiplex PCR, while the TCRdb copy is restricted to in-frame clones and leaves out a portion. The sample includes 2 million to 2.5 million clones, 90% to 95% of them seen just once. Material for sequencing was naive CD8+ T cells from PBMCs. The receptor was isolated from a man between 18 and 35 years old in good health. Some clones in this sample may be carry-over from other donors' samples. The chain combines TRBV11-1 with TRBJ2-3; D is ambiguous. For the CDR3, the DNA is TGTGCCAGCAGCTCTGGGCTTAGAGCAGATACGCAGTATTTT. Its translation is CASSSGLRADTQYF.